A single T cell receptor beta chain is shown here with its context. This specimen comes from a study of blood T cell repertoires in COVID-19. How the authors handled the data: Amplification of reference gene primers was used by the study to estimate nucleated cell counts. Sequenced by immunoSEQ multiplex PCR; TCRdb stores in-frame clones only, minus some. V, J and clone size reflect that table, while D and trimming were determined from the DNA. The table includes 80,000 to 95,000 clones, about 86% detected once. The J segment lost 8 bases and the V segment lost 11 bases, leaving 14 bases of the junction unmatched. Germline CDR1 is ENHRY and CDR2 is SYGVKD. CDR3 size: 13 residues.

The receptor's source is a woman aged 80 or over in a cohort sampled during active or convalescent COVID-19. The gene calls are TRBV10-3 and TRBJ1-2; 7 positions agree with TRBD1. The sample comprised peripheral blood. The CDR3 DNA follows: TGTGCCGCGCGGAACCGACAGGGAGAGGGCTACACCTTC. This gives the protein CAARNRQGEGYTF.